A single sample is the source of the 24 T cell receptor beta chains below, sequenced in a study of tumour-infiltrating T cells in Burkitt lymphoma (dated by TCRdb to the early 2020s). The library was generated by the immunoSEQ multiplex PCR assay. TCRdb carries this immuneACCESS record with in-frame sequences only. Its versions omit some clonotypes, under half of them owing to an unresolved V gene in the studies checked, with the rest unexplained. For this sample the table gives approximately 15,000 clones, of which approximately 28% were detected only once. The ten largest clones capture 6.2% of the sample. The sequenced sample consisted of tumor tissue. These receptors were taken from a human donor with diffuse large B-cell lymphoma.

This chain uses TRBV6-6 with TRBJ1-1, with D hard to call. The CDR3 is 15 amino acids. Germline CDR1 is MNHNY and CDR2 is SVGAGI (reference sequence). Trimming stripped 0 bases from V and 1 base from J, with 9 bases between. The CDR3 region is CASSYSNKWNTEAFF. CDR3 sequence (DNA): TGTGCCAGCAGTTACTCGAACAAATGGAACACTGAAGCTTTCTTT.

The chain joins TRBV28 to TRBJ2-3; D may be TRBD2 (6 bases). The V and J ends lost 4 bases and 10 bases respectively, with 15 bases between them. The CDR3 consists of 13 residues. Germline CDR1 MDHEN, CDR2 SYDVKM. CDR3 in DNA: TGTGCCAGCAGTTGGGTAGCGGCCGACGCGCAGTATTTT. This translates into CASSWVAADAQYF.

J is TRBJ2-1 and V is TRBV9; D is unresolved. CDR3 length: 13 residues. Germline CDR1 is SGDLS and CDR2 is YYNGEE. The germline V and J ends were trimmed by 3 bases and 6 bases, with 10 bases remaining between them. The CDR3 DNA reads as TGTGCCAGCAGCGGCCGCGAAAGCAATGAGCAGTTCTTC. Translated: CASSGRESNEQFF.

The sample holds a few counts of this clone. V and J are TRBV29-1 and TRBJ2-7; 7 nucleotides line up with TRBD1. The V and J ends lost 0 bases and 5 bases, in that order; junction bases with no gene match: 7. Germline-derived CDR1 and CDR2 are SQVTM and ANQGSEA. The CDR3 covers 14 residues. In DNA form, the CDR3 reads TGCAGCGTTGAAGATCCCACAGGGGACAACGAGCAGTACTTC. Protein sequence: CSVEDPTGDNEQYF.

The J gene is TRBJ2-2, the V gene TRBV30; D ambiguous. The CDR3 covers 13 residues. The ends were cut back, 3 bases at V and 4 bases at J, with 9 bases in the middle. In germline, CDR1 is GTSNPN, CDR2 SVGIG (reference sequence). The CDR3 spells CAWSHGPTGELFF. The DNA of the CDR3 is TGTGCCTGGAGCCACGGACCCACCGGGGAGCTGTTTTTT.

The chain combines TRBV19 with TRBJ2-5; D is ambiguous. The ends were cut back, 4 bases at V and 5 bases at J, with 8 bases in the middle. The length of the CDR3 is 12 residues. The germline CDR1 and CDR2 sequences are LNHDA and SQIVND (reference sequence). The CDR3 loop reads CASSKIGETQYF. As DNA, the CDR3 is TGTGCCAGTAGTAAGATTGGGGAGACCCAGTACTTC.

The chain is built from TRBV30 and TRBJ1-2; a weak D match, TRBD1 (5 bases). With 1 base removed from V and 3 bases from J, the gap between germline ends came to 12 bases. From germline, CDR1 is GTSNPN and CDR2 SVGIG (reference sequence). The CDR3 is made up of 14 amino acids. CDR3 DNA sequence: TGTGCCTGGAGTGCCCCGGACAAAGACTATGGCTACACCTTC. It yields the protein CAWSAPDKDYGYTF.

This clone appeared a few times. The chain links TRBV9 to TRBJ2-3; D uncertain. Germline loops: CDR1 SGDLS, CDR2 YYNGEE. This CDR3 is built from 15 residues. With 4 bases removed from V and 2 bases from J, the gap between germline ends came to 14 bases. The CDR3 bases are TGTGCCAGCAGCCCCCAGGCAGACCTCACAGATACGCAGTATTTT. Translation: CASSPQADLTDTQYF.

Regarding this clone: A much larger clone is a single base away; this may be a read error. The chain recombines TRBV14 with TRBJ1-1, with a possible D match to TRBD1 (5 bases). There are 15 residues in the CDR3. With 4 bases removed from V and 1 base from J, the gap between germline ends came to 13 bases. Per the germline V gene, CDR1 is SGHDN and CDR2 is FVKESK. The DNA for the CDR3 is TGTGCCAGCAGCCTTTGGACAAGACAGAACACTGAAGCTTTCTTT. Its protein product is CASSLWTRQNTEAFF.

This clone turned up a few times. The J gene is TRBJ1-1, the V gene TRBV4-2, with no clear D. V lost 0 bases and J lost 0, with 11 bases in between. CDR1 is LGHNA and CDR2 is YNFKEQ in the germline V gene. CDR3 length: 16 residues. CDR3 sequence reads: CASSQDLAQMNTEAFF. CDR3 coding DNA: TGTGCCAGCAGCCAAGATTTGGCACAGATGAACACTGAAGCTTTCTTT.

The rearrangement uses TRBV5-1 and TRBJ2-1; maybe TRBD2 (6 bases). V was trimmed by 5 bases and J by 0 bases, leaving 15 bases between them. The CDR3 spans 16 residues. Germline CDR1 is SGHRS and CDR2 is YFSETQ. The CDR3 DNA sequence: TGCGCCAGCAGTACGAGGGACTCCATCTCCTACAATGAGCAGTTCTTC. Translated: CASSTRDSISYNEQFF.

This rearrangement joins TRBV30 to TRBJ2-2; D perhaps matches TRBD2 (6 bases). The CDR3 sequence is 14 residues long. Germline V gene lookup returns CDR1 GTSNPN and CDR2 SVGIG (reference sequence). V lost 3 bases, J lost 5 bases, and 13 bases lay in between. CDR3 protein: CAWRGGVRTGELFF. The CDR3 nucleotides are TGTGCCTGGAGGGGGGGAGTGAGAACCGGGGAGCTGTTTTTT. The whole variable domain, remainder taken from reference TRBV30 and TRBJ2-2, is SQTIHQWPATLVQPVGSPLSLECTVEGTSNPNLYWYRQAAGRGLQLLFYSVGIGQISSEVPQNLSASRPQDRQFILSSKKLLLSDSGFYLCAWRGGVRTGELFFGEGSRLTVL.

This clone was recorded once. The rearrangement links TRBV5-1 to TRBJ2-3; a possible D gene is TRBD1 (6 bases). V was pared by 4 bases and J by 2 bases, with 14 bases between. The germline CDR1 and CDR2 sequences are SGHRS and YFSETQ. CDR3 length equals 15 residues. CDR3 DNA: TGCGCCAGCAGCCTTGCAGGACAGACCACAGATACGCAGTATTTT. Protein product: CASSLAGQTTDTQYF.

This clone is medium-sized (0.01 to 0.1%) in the sample. The chain joins TRBV2 to TRBJ2-1; weak D call: TRBD2 (5 bases). Germline CDR1 SNHLY, CDR2 FYNNEI. This CDR3 has 15 amino acids. V gave up 10 bases and J gave up 5 bases, with 21 bases separating them. The CDR3 nucleotides are TGTGCCATCCCTTCGAGGGAGCGAACGAACAATGAGCAGTTCTTC. It translates to CAIPSRERTNNEQFF.

The J gene is TRBJ2-2, the V gene TRBV12-5; 7 nucleotides align to TRBD1. Germline values: CDR1 LGHNT, CDR2 FRNRAP. V shed 5 bases, J shed 8 bases, and the junction held 8 bases outside the gene matches. The CDR3 has 14 residues. CDR3: CASGPSQGHGELFF. DNA for the CDR3: TGTGCTAGTGGTCCCTCACAGGGGCATGGGGAGCTGTTTTTT.

The CDR3 region is CASSQLGTDTQYF. CDR3 bases: TGCGCCAGCAGCCAACTTGGCACAGATACGCAGTATTTT. The chain joins TRBV4-1 to TRBJ2-3; no firm D call. Germline values: CDR1 MGHRA, CDR2 YSYEKL. This CDR3 has 13 residues. Trimming removed 2 bases from V and 1 base from J, with 4 bases in between.

The chain has TRBV6-1 and TRBJ2-5; D is perhaps TRBD1 or TRBD2 (5 bases each). There are 14 residues in the CDR3. V shed 7 bases and J shed 6 bases, with 18 bases lying between them. Looked up from germline, CDR1 is MNHNS and CDR2 is SASEGT. The CDR3 coding sequence is TGTGCCAGCAAGAACCGGGACGGCAGACAGACCCAGTACTTC. This sequence encodes CASKNRDGRQTQYF.

The chain employs TRBV5-1 and TRBJ2-5; 8 nucleotides match TRBD2. Germline lookup yields CDR1 SGHRS and CDR2 YFSETQ. The CDR3 contains 15 residues. The J segment lost 1 base and the V segment lost 0 bases, leaving 2 bases of the junction unmatched. The CDR3 loop reads CASSLGGRLQETQYF. CDR3 sequence (DNA): TGCGCCAGCAGCTTGGGCGGGAGGCTCCAAGAGACCCAGTACTTC.

This clone has only a few counts. The V gene is TRBV7-9, the J gene TRBJ2-5, with a weak D call TRBD1 (5 bases). In germline, CDR1 is SEHNR, CDR2 FQNEAQ (reference sequence). V shed 6 bases and J shed 1 base, with 9 bases lying between them. The CDR3 extends over 13 amino acids. CDR3 sequence (DNA): TGTGCCAGCAGGGCCAGGGCCCAAGAGACCCAGTACTTC. Translated, it gives CASRARAQETQYF.

This clone has more than one count but fewer than ten. The V and J genes are TRBV10-3 and TRBJ2-5; D ambiguous. The CDR3 is 15 residues long. The V end lost 2 bases, the J end lost 2 bases, and 12 bases lay between the germline ends. Germline V gene sequence: CDR1 ENHRY, CDR2 SYGVKD. CDR3 region: CAISETYLDQETQYF. The CDR3 nucleotides read TGTGCCATCAGTGAGACATATTTAGATCAAGAGACCCAGTACTTC.

The chain carries TRBV10-3 and TRBJ2-3; unclear D gene. The CDR3 spans 12 residues. Germline lookup yields CDR1 ENHRY and CDR2 SYGVKD. Trimming pared 2 bases from V and 5 bases from J, leaving 5 bases between. The CDR3 coding sequence is TGTGCCATCAGTGAGAGTGAAGATACGCAGTATTTT. It translates to CAISESEDTQYF.

The V gene is TRBV19, the J gene TRBJ1-1, with D unresolved. The CDR3 consists of 13 residues. V was shortened by 1 base and J by 3 bases, with 6 bases between the two germline ends. Germline CDR1 is LNHDA and CDR2 is SQIVND (reference sequence). CDR3 region: CASSIVGDTEAFF. The CDR3, as DNA: TGTGCCAGTAGTATAGTGGGTGACACTGAAGCTTTCTTT.

By share, this clone ranks as medium-sized (0.01 to 0.1%). The V gene is TRBV7-6, the J gene TRBJ2-2, with TRBD2 matching 13 bases. V trimming: 5 bases; J trimming: 4 bases; junction bases outside the gene matches: 4. Germline lookup yields CDR1 SGHVS and CDR2 FNYEAQ. The CDR3 is made up of 16 amino acids. CDR3: CASSRTSGRATGELFF. The CDR3 coding sequence is TGTGCCAGCAGCCGTACTAGCGGGAGGGCCACCGGGGAGCTGTTTTTT.

The genes are TRBV27 and TRBJ2-7; D is possibly TRBD2 (6 bases). This CDR3 is built from 14 residues. The V gene's germline CDR1 is MNHEY and CDR2 SMNVEV (reference sequence). Trimming removed 2 bases from V and 4 bases from J, with 12 bases in between. CDR3 sequence reads: CASSLGRGVYEQYF. Here the CDR3 DNA reads TGTGCCAGCAGTTTAGGGCGCGGGGTATACGAGCAGTACTTC.